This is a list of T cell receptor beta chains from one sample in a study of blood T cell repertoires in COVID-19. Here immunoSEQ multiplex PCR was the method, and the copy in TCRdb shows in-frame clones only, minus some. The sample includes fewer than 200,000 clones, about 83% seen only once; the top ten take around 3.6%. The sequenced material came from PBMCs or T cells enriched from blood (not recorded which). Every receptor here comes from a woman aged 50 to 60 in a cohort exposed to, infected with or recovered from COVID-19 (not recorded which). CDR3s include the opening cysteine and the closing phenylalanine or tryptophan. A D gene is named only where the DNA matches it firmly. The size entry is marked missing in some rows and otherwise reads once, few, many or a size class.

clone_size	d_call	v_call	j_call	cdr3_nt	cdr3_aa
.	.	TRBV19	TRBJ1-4	TGTGCCAGTAGCATTTCGGCAACTAATGAAAAACTGTTTTTT	CASSISATNEKLFF
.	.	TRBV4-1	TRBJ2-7	TGCGCCAGCAGCCAAGAAGGGGGAGTCTCCTACGAGCAGTACTTC	CASSQEGGVSYEQYF
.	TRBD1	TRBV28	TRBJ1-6	TGTGCCAGCAGGCTGCAGGGGGCAGGGTCACCCCTCCACTTT	CASRLQGAGSPLHF
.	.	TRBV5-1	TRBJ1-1	TGCGCCAGCAGCCGCGGACAGCTGAACACTGAAGCTTTCTTT	CASSRGQLNTEAFF
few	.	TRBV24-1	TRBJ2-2	TGTGCCACCAGTGATTTCTCGCGGGGCACCGGGGAGCTGTTTTTT	CATSDFSRGTGELFF
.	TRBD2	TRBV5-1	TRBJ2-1	TGCGCCAGCAGCCCCGGAGGGGGACTAGCGGGAGAAGAGCAGTTCTTC	CASSPGGGLAGEEQFF
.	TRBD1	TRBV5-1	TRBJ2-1	TGCGCCAGCAGCTACACTCCCAGGGGGTACAATGAGCAGTTCTTC	CASSYTPRGYNEQFF
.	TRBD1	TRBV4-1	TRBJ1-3	TGCGCCAGCAGCCACCCCGAAAGATCAGGGGGCTCTGGAAACACCATATATTTT	CASSHPERSGGSGNTIYF
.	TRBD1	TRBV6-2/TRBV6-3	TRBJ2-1	TGTGCCAGCAGTACGGACAGGCTCTTCTACAATGAGCAGTTCTTC	CASSTDRLFYNEQFF
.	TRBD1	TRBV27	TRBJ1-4	TGTGCCAGCAGTAGACAGGGCCCTAATGAAAAACTGTTTTTT	CASSRQGPNEKLFF
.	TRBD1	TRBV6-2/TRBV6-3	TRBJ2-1	TGTGCCAGCAGTTACTACCCGGGACAGGATTTGGTGCAGTTCTTC	CASSYYPGQDLVQFF
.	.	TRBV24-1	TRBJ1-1	TGTGCCACTAGGAGAGGGCCTGAAGCTTTCTTT	CATRRGPEAFF
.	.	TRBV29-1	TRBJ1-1	TGCAGCGTTGAGGGTAGGTCGAGGACTGAAGCTTTCTTT	CSVEGRSRTEAFF
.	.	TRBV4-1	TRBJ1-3	TGCGCCAGCAGCCAAGCGGGTGCGGAACCTAGTCTCTCTGGAAACACCATATATTTT	CASSQAGAEPSLSGNTIYF
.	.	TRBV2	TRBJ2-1	TGTGCCGCTTTGGCGGGTGACTACAATGAGCAGTTCTTC	CAALAGDYNEQFF
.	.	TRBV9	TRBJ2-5	TGTGCCAGCAGCGTAGGGGTGGGGCGGGAGACCCAGTACTTC	CASSVGVGRETQYF
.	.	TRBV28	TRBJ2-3	TGTGCCACCAGGGGGGCTCCAGATACGCAGTATTTT	CATRGAPDTQYF
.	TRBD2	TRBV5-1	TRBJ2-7	TGCGCCAGCAGCTTCGATAGCGGGACCTACGAGCAGTACTTC	CASSFDSGTYEQYF
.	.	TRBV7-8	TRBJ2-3	TGTGCCAGCAGCTCCCTAGGGGGGGCACAAGATACGCAGTATTTT	CASSSLGGAQDTQYF
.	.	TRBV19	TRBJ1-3	TGTGCCAGTAGAGGCCAGGCTGGAAACACCATATATTTT	CASRGQAGNTIYF
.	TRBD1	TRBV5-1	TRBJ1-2	TGCGCCAGCAGCTTGGCCGGGACAGGGGGTATGAGCTACACCTTC	CASSLAGTGGMSYTF
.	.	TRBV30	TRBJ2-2	TGTGCCTGGAATCAGGGGAGCACCGGGGAGCTGTTTTTT	CAWNQGSTGELFF
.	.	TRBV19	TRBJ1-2	TGTGCCAGTAGACCGGCGGGGGAATATGGCTACACCTTC	CASRPAGEYGYTF
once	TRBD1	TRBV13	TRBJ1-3	TGTGCCAGCAGCTTCGACAGGGGAACTAGCCGAGGAAACACCATATATTTT	CASSFDRGTSRGNTIYF
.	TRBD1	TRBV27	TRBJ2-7	TGTGCCTCCGGGTCGGACAGGGGTATCGAGCAGTACTTC	CASGSDRGIEQYF
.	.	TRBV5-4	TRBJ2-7	TGTGCCAGCAGCTTGACCAGCGGTTCCTACGAGCAGTACTTC	CASSLTSGSYEQYF
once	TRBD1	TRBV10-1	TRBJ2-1	TGCGCCAGCAGTGAGTCGAGGACAGGGATTAATGAGCAGTTCTTC	CASSESRTGINEQFF
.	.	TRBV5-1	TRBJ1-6	TGCGCCAGCAGCTTGGCGATAGACAGGTTCGGGAATTCACCCCTCCACTTT	CASSLAIDRFGNSPLHF
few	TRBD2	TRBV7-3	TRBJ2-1	TGTGCCAGCAGCGTTGCCTCTAGCGGGGTGAACAATGAGCAGTTCTTC	CASSVASSGVNNEQFF
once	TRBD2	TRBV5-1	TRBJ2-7	TGCGCCAGCAGCGCGTATCCGGGACTAGGTGGGGGGGAGCAGTACTTC	CASSAYPGLGGGEQYF
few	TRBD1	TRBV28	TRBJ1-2	TGTGCCAGCAGCCCCACCGGACAGGGTCCGAGGCTATGGGGCTACACCTTC	CASSPTGQGPRLWGYTF
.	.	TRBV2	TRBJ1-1	TGTGCCAGCAGCCCAAGCCGGGTGAACACTGAAGCTTTCTTT	CASSPSRVNTEAFF
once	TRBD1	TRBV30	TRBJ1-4	TGTGCCTGGAGTGGGACAGGGAATAATGAAAAACTGTTTTTT	CAWSGTGNNEKLFF